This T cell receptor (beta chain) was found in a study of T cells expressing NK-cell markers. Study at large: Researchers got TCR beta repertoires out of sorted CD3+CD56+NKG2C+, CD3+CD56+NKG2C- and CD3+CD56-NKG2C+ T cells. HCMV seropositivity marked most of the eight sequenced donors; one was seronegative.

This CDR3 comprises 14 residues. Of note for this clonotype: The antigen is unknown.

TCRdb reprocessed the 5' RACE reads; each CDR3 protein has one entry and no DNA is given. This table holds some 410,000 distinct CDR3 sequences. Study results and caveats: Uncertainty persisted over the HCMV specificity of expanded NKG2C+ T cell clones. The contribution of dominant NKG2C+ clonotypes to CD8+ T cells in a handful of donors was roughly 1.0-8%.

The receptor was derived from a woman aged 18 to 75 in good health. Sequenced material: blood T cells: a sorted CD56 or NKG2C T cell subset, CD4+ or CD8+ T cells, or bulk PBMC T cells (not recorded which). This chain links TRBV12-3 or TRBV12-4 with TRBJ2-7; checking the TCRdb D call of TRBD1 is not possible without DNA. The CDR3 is CASSAGTGVHEQYF.